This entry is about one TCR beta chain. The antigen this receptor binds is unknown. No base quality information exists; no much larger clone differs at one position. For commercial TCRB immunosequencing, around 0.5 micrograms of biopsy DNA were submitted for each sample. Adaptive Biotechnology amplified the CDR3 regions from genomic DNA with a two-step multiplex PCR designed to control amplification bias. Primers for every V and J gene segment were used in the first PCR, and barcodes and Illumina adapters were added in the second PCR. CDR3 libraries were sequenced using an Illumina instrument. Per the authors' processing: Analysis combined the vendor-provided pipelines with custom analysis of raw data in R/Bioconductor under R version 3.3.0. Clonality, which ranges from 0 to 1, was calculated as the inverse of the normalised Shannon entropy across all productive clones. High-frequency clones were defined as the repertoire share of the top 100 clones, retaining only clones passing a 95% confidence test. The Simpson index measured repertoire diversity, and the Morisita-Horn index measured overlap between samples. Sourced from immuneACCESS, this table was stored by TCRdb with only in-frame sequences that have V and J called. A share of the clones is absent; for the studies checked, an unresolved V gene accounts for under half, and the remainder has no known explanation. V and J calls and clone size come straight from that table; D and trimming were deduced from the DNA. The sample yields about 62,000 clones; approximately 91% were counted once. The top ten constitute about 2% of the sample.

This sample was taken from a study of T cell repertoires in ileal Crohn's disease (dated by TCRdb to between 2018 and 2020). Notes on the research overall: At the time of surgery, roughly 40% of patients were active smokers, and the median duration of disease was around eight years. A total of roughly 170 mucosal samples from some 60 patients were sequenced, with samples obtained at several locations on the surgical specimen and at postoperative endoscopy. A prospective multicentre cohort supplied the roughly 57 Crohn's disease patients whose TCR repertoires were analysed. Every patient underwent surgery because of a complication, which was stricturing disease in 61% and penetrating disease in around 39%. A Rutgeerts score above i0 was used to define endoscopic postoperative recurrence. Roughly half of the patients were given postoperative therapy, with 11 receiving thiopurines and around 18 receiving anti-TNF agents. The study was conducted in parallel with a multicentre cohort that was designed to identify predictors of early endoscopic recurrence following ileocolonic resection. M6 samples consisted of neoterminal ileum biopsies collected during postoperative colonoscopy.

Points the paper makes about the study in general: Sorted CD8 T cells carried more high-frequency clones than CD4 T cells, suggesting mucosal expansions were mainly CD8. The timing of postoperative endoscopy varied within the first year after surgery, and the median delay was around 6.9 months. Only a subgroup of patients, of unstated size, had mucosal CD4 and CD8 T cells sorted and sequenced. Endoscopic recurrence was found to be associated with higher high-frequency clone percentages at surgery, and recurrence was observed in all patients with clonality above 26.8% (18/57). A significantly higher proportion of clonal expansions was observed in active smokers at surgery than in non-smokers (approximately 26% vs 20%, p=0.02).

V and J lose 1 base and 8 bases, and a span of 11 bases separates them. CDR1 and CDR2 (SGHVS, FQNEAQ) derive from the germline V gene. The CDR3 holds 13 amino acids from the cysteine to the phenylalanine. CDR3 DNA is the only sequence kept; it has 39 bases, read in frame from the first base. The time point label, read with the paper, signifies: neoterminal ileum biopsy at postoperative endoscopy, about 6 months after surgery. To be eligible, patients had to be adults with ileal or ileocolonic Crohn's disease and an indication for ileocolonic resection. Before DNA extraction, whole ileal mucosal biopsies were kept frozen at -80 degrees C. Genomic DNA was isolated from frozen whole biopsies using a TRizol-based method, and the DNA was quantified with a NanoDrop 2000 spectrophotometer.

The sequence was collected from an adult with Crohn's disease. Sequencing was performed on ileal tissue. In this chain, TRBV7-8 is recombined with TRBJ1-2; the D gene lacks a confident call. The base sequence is TGTGCCAGCAGCTTAGATTTAATCGGGGGCTACACCTTC. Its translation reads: CASSLDLIGGYTF.